This paragraph reports one TCR beta chain. Its antigen remains unidentified. This specimen belongs to a study of shared clonotypes between healthy human individuals. Study-wide points: Clonotypes shared by all four donors outscored non-shared clonotypes in generation probability. Rarefaction showed that sequencing of sorted subsets was incomplete (despite large depth).

Per sorted-subset replicate PCR, input was 200 to 250 ng DNA, representing tens of thousands of T cell genomes. Some clones are missing from TCRdb's copy, which holds only in-frame ones; the method was immunoSEQ multiplex PCR. Seen here are approximately 740,000 clones, roughly 70% observed once, and the top ten hold approximately 1.6%. Splitting the CD4+ cells yielded a CD45RA+ naive subset and a CD45RA-negative memory subset. The specimen was memory CD4+ T cells sorted from blood. Stated subset: CD45RA-negative fraction. The receptor was isolated from a woman aged 25-40 years in good health.

The CDR3 DNA reads TGCAGCGTTGTCTACCTGTGGGACACCGGGGAGCTGTTTTTT. Protein product: CSVVYLWDTGELFF. The genes are TRBV29-1 and TRBJ2-2; no definite D call. Germline CDR1 and CDR2: SQVTM and ANQGSEA. The CDR3 sequence is 14 residues long. V was cut by 4 bases and J by 3 bases, with 12 bases left in between.